This T cell receptor (beta chain) derives from a study of CD8+CD57+ T cells in acquired aplastic anemia. On the study more broadly: CD4+ and CD8+ cells, once sorted, gave DNA averaging roughly 3 ug. Broader study findings: Sharing between patients and controls was observed for roughly 29 CD8+ CDR3 sequences. CD8+ Simpson's diversity showed no significant patient-control difference.

TCR beta VDJ and CDR3 profiling used genomic DNA as template. TCRdb itself ran the reads through MiXCR, one entry per CDR3 protein. The sample consists of some 150,000 distinct CDR3 sequences, around 48% of them appearing once. With respect to this clonotype: The antigen remains undetermined. One end of the junction fails to match germline, which may point to a read error.

The authors sequenced patients whose flow cytometry had shown CD8+CD57+ cell expansion. No patient had been given any therapy when blood was sampled. The source material was sorted CD4+, CD8+, or CD8+CD57+ T cells (not recorded which) from PBMCs. This sequence was found in a human donor with aplastic anemia.

Here the CDR3 reads CASSVEGQYNSPLRF. The DNA of the CDR3 is TGTGCCAGCAGCGTAGAGGGGCAATATAATTCACCCCTCCGCTTT. The chain has TRBV9 and TRBJ1-6; D may be TRBD1 (5 bases). Germline CDR1 reads SGDLS; CDR2 reads YYNGEE. The CDR3 has 15 amino acids.